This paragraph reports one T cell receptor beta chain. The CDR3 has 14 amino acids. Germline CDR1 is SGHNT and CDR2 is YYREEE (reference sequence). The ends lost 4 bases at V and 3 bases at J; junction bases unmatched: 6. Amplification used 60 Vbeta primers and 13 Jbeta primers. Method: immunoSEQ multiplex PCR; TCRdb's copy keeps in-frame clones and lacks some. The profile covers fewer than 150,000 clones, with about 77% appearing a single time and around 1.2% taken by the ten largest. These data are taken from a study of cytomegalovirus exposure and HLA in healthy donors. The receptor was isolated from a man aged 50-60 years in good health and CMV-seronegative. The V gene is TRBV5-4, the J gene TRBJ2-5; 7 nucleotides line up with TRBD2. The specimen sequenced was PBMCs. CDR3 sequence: CASSMGGGEETQYF. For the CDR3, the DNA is TGTGCCAGCAGCATGGGGGGGGGAGAAGAGACCCAGTACTTC. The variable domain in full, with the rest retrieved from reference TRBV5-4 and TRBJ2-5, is ETGVTQSPTHLIKTRGQQVTLRCSSQSGHNTVSWYQQALGQGPQFIFQYYREEENGRGNFPPRFSGLQFPNYSSELNVNALELDDSALYLCASSMGGGEETQYFGPGTRLLVL.